These 4 T cell receptor beta chains were all obtained from the same sample, sequenced in a study of cytomegalovirus exposure and HLA in healthy donors. The PCR had 60 Vbeta and 13 Jbeta primers. Profiling relied on immunoSEQ multiplex PCR, and the TCRdb table lists in-frame clones only, not all of them. The sample contains more than 95,000 clones, roughly 75% of which appear only once. Sequencing was done on a sample of PBMCs. These receptors were collected from a man under 40 in good health and CMV-seropositive.

This sequence joins TRBV7-2 and TRBJ1-2; D gene ambiguous. Looked up from germline, CDR1 is SGHTA and CDR2 is FQGNSA. The CDR3 is 16 amino acids. The V end lost 2 bases, the J end lost 1 base, and 14 bases lay between the germline ends. The CDR3 nucleotides are TGTGCCAGCAGCTTATTGCGGCATGCACTTAACTATGGCTACACCTTC. Translation gives CASSLLRHALNYGYTF. The full variable domain, its missing parts supplied by reference TRBV7-2 and TRBJ1-2, is GAGVSQSPSNKVTEKGKDVELRCDPISGHTALYWYRQSLGQGLEFLIYFQGNSAPDKSGLPSDRFSAERTGGSVSTLTIQRTQQEDSAVYLCASSLLRHALNYGYTFGSGTRLTVV.

V is TRBV27 and J is TRBJ1-2, with 10 bases aligning to TRBD1. J was trimmed by 2 bases and V by 8 bases; bases with no gene match: 8. CDR1 is MNHEY, CDR2 SMNVEV, per germline (reference sequence). CDR3 length: 15 residues. This CDR3 reads CASGKTGGANYGYTF. The CDR3 coding sequence is TGTGCCAGCGGGAAGACAGGGGGCGCCAACTATGGCTACACCTTC.

The rearrangement uses TRBV7-9 and TRBJ2-6, with D unresolved. Germline CDR1 SEHNR, CDR2 FQNEAQ (reference sequence). V gave up 9 bases and J gave up 3 bases, with 6 bases separating them. The CDR3 runs 12 residues. As DNA, the CDR3 is TGTGCCAGTGTCGGTGGGGCCAACGTCCTGACTTTC. It codes for CASVGGANVLTF.

The rearrangement uses TRBV7-3 and TRBJ2-3; TRBD2 matches at 7 bases. Per the germline V gene, CDR1 is SGHTA and CDR2 is FQGTGA. The CDR3 covers 19 residues. V trimming: 3 bases; J trimming: 1 base; junction bases outside the gene matches: 16. The CDR3 is CASSLELGEGPTGTDTQYF. The CDR3 DNA is TGTGCCAGCAGCTTGGAGCTGGGGGAGGGCCCGACGGGCACAGATACGCAGTATTTT.